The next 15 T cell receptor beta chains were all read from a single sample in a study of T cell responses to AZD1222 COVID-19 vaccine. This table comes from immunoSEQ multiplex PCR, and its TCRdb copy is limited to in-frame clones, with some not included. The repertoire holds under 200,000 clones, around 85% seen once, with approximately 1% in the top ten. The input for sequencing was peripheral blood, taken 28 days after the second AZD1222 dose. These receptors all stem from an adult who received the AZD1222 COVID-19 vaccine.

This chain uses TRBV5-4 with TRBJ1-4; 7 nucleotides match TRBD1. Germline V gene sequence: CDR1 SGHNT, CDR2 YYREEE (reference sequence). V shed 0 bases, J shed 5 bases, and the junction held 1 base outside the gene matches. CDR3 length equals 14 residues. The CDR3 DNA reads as TGTGCCAGCAGCTTGGGACAGGGCAATGAAAAACTGTTTTTT. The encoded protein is CASSLGQGNEKLFF. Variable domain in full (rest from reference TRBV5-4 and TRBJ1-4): ETGVTQSPTHLIKTRGQQVTLRCSSQSGHNTVSWYQQALGQGPQFIFQYYREEENGRGNFPPRFSGLQFPNYSSELNVNALELDDSALYLCASSLGQGNEKLFFGSGTQLSVL.

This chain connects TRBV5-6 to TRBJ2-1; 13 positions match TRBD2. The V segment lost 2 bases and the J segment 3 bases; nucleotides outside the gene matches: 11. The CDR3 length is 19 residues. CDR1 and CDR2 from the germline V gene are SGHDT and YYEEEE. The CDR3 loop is CASSLLLAGGPEVYNEQFF. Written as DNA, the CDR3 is TGTGCCAGCAGCTTATTACTAGCGGGGGGGCCTGAGGTCTACAATGAGCAGTTCTTC.

The CDR3 sequence: CASSQGGTGELFF. CDR3 DNA: TGTGCCAGCAGCCAAGGCGGGACCGGGGAGCTGTTTTTT. The chain couples TRBV3-1 (or the pseudogene TRBV3-2) to TRBJ2-2, with D possibly TRBD2 on 5 matching bases. This CDR3 is 13 amino acids long. Germline-derived CDR1 and CDR2 are LGHDT and YNNKEL (reference sequence). V lost 1 base, J lost 5 bases, and 5 bases lay in between.

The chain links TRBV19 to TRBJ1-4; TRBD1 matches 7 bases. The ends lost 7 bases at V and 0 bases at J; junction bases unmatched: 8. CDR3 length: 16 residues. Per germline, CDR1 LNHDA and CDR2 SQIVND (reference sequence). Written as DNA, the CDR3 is TGTGCCAGTATAGGGGACAGTCTTGCAACTAATGAAAAACTGTTTTTT. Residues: CASIGDSLATNEKLFF.

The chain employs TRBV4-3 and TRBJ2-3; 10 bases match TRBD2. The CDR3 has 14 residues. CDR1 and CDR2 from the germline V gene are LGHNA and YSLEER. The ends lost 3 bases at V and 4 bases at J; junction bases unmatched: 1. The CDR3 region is CASSQLAGADTQYF. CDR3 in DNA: TGCGCCAGCAGCCAGCTAGCGGGGGCAGATACGCAGTATTTT.

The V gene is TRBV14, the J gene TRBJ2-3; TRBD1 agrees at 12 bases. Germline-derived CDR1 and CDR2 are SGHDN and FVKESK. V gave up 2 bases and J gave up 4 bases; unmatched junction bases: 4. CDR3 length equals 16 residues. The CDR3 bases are TGTGCCAGCAGCCAAAGTGGGGACAGGGGGCCAGATACGCAGTATTTT. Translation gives CASSQSGDRGPDTQYF.

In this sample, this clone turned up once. In DNA, the CDR3 is TGTGCCAGCAGGGAGCCCAGGGAAGAAGCTTTCTTT. It is translated as CASREPREEAFF. The chain couples TRBV6-5 to TRBJ1-1, with a possible D match to TRBD1 (5 bases). V was pared by 6 bases and J by 8 bases, with 13 bases between. This CDR3 region has 12 residues. Germline CDR1 MNHEY, CDR2 SVGAGI.

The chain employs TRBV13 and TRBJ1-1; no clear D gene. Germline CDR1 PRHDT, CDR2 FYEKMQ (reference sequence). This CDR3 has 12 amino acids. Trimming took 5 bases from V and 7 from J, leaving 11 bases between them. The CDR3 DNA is TGTGCCAGCAGCCATACTTCAGATGAAGCTTTCTTT. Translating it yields CASSHTSDEAFF.

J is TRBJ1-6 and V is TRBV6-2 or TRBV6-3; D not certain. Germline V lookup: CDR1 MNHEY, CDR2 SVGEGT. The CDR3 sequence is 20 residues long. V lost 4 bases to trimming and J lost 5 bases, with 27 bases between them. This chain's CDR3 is CASSSYSVVSGIADNSPLHF. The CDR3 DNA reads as TGTGCCAGCAGTTCCTACTCCGTCGTCTCGGGTATCGCGGATAATTCACCCCTCCACTTT.

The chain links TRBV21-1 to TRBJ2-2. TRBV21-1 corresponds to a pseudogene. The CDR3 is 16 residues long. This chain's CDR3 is CASSKAGRANTGELFF. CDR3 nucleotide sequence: TGTGCCAGCAGCAAAGCAGGACGCGCGAACACCGGGGAGCTGTTTTTT.

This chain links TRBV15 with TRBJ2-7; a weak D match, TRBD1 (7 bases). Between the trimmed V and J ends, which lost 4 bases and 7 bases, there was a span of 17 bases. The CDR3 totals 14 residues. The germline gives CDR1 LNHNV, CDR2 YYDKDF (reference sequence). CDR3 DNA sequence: TGTGCCACCAGCATGATCAGGGGGGCCAGAGAGCAGTACTTC. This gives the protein CATSMIRGAREQYF.

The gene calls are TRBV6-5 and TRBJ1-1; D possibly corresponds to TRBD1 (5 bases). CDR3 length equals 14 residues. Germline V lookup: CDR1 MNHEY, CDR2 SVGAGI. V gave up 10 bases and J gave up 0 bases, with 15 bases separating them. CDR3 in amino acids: CATKGPPMNTEAFF. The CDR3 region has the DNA TGTGCCACCAAGGGACCGCCGATGAACACTGAAGCTTTCTTT.

The chain's CDR3 is CAIGQGSHEQFF. The CDR3 DNA reads as TGTGCCATTGGACAGGGATCACATGAGCAGTTCTTC. This rearrangement joins TRBV10-3 to TRBJ2-1; 8 nucleotides match TRBD1. Germline trimming cut 9 bases from V and 8 bases from J; bases unmatched to any gene: 6. Germline CDR1 and CDR2: ENHRY and SYGVKD. The CDR3 is 12 amino acids.

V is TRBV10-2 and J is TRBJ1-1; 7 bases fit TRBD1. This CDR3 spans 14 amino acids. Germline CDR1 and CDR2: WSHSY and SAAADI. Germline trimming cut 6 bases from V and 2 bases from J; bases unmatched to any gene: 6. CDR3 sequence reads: CASRPGQINTEAFF. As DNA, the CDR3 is TGCGCCAGCAGACCGGGACAGATAAACACTGAAGCTTTCTTT.

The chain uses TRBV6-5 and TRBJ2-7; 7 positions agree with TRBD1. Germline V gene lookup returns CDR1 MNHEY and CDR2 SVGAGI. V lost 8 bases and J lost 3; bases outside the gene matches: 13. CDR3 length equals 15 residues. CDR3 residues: CASRDPHRGIYEQYF. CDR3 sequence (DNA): TGTGCCAGCCGCGACCCCCACAGGGGAATCTACGAGCAGTACTTC.